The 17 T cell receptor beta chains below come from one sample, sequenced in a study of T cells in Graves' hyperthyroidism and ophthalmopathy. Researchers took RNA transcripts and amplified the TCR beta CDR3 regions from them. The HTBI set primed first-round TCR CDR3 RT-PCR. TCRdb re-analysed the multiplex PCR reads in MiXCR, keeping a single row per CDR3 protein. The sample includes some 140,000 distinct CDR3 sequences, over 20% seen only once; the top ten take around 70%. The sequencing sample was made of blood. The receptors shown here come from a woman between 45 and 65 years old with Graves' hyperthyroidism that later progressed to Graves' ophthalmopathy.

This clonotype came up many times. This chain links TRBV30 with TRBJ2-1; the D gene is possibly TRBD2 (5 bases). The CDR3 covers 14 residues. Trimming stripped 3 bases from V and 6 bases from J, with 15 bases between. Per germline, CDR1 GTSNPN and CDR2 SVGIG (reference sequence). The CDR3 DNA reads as TGTGCCTGGAGCTCGGGGAACAGTTTCAATGAGCAGTTCTTC. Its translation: CAWSSGNSFNEQFF.

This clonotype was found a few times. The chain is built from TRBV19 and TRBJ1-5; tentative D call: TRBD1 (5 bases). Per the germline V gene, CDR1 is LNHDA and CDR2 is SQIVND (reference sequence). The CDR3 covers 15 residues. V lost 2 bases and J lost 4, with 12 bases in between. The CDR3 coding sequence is TGTGCCAGTAGTATAAGCCGGACACCAAATCAGCCCCAGCATTTT. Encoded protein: CASSISRTPNQPQHF. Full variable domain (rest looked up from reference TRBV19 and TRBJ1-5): DGGITQSPKYLFRKEGQNVTLSCEQNLNHDAMYWYRQDPGQGLRLIYYSQIVNDFQKGDIAEGYSVSREKKESFPLTVTSAQKNPTAFYLCASSISRTPNQPQHFGDGTRLSIL.

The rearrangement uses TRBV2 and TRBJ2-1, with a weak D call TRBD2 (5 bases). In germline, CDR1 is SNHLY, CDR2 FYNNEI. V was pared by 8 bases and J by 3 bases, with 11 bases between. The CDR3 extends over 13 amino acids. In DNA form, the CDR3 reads TGTGCCAGCTTAAGCGACTACTACAATGAGCAGTTCTTC. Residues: CASLSDYYNEQFF.

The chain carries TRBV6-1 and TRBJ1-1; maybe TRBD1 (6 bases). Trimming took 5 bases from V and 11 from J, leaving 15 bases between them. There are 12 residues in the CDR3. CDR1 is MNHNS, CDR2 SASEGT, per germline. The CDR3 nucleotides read TGTGCCAGCAGTACCGACAGGCGGTACGCTTTCTTT. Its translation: CASSTDRRYAFF.

The CDR3, as DNA: TGTGCCAGCAGTGAGGCAGGACTCCATCAGCCCCAGCATTTT. This gives the protein CASSEAGLHQPQHF. J is TRBJ1-5 and V is TRBV6-1; D gene ambiguous. The germline CDR1 and CDR2 sequences are MNHNS and SASEGT. The V end was cut by 3 bases, the J end by 5 bases, with 11 bases between. This CDR3 spans 14 amino acids.

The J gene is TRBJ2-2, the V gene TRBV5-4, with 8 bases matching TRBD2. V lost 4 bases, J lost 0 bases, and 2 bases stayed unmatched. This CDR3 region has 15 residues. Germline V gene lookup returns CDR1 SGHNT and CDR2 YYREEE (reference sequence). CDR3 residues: CASSQTSANTGELFF. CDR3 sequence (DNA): TGTGCCAGCAGCCAGACTAGCGCGAACACCGGGGAGCTGTTTTTT.

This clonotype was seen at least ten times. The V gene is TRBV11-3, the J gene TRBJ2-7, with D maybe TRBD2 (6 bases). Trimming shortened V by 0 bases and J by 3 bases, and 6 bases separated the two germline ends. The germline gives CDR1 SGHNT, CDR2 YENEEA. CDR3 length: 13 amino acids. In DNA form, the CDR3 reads TGTGCCAGCAGCTTAGAAGCGGGCTACGAGCAGTACTTC. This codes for CASSLEAGYEQYF.

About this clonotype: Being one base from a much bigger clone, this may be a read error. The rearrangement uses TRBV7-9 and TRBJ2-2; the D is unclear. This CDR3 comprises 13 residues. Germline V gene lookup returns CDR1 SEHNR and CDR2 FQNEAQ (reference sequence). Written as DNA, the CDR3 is TGTACCAGCAGCTTAGAATTGGGCGGGGAGCTGTTTTTT. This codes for CTSSLELGGELFF.

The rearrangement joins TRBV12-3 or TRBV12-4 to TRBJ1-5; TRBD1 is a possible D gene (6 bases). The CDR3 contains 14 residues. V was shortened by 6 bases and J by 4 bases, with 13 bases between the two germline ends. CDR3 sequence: CASRKQGSNQPQHF. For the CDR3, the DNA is TGTGCCAGCAGGAAACAGGGCTCGAATCAGCCCCAGCATTTT.

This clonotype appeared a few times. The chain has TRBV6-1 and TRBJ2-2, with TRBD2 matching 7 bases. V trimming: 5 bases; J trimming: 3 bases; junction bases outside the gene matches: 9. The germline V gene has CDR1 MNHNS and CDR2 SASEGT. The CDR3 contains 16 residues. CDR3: CASSPFGTTYTGELFF. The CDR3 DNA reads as TGTGCCAGCAGTCCTTTTGGGACTACCTACACCGGGGAGCTGTTTTTT.

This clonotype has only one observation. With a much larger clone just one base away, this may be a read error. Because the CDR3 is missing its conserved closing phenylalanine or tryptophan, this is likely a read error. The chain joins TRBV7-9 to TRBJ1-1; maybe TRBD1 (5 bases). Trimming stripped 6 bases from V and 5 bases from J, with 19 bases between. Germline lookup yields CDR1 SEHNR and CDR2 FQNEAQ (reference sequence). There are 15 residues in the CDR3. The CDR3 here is CASSPSGTGKTEAFL. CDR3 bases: TGTGCCAGCAGTCCTTCGGGGACGGGGAAGACTGAAGCTTTCCTT.

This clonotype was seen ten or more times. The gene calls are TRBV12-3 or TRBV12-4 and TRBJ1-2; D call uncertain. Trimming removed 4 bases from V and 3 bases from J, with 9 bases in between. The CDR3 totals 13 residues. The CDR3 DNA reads TGTGCCAGCAGTTCTTGGGGAGACTATGGCTACACCTTC. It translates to CASSSWGDYGYTF.

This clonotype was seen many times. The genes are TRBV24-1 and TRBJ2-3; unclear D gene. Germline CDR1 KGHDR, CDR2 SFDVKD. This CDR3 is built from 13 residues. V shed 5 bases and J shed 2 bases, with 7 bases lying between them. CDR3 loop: CATSGPPTDTQYF. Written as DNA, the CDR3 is TGTGCCACCAGTGGACCCCCCACAGATACGCAGTATTTT.

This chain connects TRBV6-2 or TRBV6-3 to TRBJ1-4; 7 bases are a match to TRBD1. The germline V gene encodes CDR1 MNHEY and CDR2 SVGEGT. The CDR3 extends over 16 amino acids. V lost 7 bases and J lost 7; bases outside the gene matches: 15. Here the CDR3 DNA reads TGTGCCAGCACCGGAGAGGCAGGGGGAATAAGTGAAAAACTGTTTTTT. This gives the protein CASTGEAGGISEKLFF.

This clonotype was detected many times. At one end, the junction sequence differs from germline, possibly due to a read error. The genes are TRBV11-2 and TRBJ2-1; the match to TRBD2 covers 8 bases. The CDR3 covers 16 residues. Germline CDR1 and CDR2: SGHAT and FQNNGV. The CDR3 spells CASSLEAGVPHFEQFF. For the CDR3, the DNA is TGTGCCAGCAGCCTAGAAGCGGGAGTACCGCACTTTGAGCAGTTCTTC.

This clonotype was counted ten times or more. The CDR3 coding sequence is TGCGCCAGCAGCCAGGGACAGGGGAGCTCCTACGAGCAGTACTTC. As protein: CASSQGQGSSYEQYF. This chain joins TRBV5-1 and TRBJ2-7, with 10 bases fitting TRBD1. The CDR3 runs 15 residues. The trim removed 4 bases at V and 0 bases at J, leaving 4 bases unmatched. Germline values: CDR1 SGHRS, CDR2 YFSETQ.

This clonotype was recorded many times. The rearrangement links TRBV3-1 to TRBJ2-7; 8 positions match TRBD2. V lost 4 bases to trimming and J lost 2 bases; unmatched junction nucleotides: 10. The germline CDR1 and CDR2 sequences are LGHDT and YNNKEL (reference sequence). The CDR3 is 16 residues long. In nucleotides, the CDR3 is TGTGCCAGCAGCCTTCAATGGCGGGAGGCCCCCTACGAGCAGTACTTC. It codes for CASSLQWREAPYEQYF.